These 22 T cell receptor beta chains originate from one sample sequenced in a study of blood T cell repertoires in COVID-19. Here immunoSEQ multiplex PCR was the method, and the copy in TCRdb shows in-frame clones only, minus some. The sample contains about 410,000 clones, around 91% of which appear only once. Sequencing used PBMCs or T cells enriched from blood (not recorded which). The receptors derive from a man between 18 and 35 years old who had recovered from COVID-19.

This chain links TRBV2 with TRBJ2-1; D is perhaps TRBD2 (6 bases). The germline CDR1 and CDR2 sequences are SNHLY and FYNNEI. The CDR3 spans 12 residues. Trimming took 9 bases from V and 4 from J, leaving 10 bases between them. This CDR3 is CARGEEYNEQFF. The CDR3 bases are TGTGCCAGGGGGGAGGAGTACAATGAGCAGTTCTTC.

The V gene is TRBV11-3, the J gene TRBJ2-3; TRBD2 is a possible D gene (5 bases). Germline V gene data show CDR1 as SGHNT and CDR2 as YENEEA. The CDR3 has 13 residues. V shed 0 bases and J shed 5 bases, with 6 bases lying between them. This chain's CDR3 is CASSLEGRDTQYF. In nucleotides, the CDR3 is TGTGCCAGCAGCTTAGAGGGGAGAGATACGCAGTATTTT.

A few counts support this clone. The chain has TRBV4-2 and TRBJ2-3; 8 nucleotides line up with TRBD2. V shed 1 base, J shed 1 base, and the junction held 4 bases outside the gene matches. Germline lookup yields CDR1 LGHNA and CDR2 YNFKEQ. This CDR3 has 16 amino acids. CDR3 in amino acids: CASSQAGGHGTDTQYF. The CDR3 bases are TGTGCCAGCAGCCAAGCGGGAGGGCATGGCACAGATACGCAGTATTTT.

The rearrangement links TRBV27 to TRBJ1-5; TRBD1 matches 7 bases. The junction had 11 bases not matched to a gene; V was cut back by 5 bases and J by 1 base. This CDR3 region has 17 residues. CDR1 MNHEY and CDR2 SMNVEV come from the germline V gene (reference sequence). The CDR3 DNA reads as TGTGCCAGCAGTCGCTCCTCTGACAGGGTCAGCAATCAGCCCCAGCATTTT. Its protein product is CASSRSSDRVSNQPQHF.

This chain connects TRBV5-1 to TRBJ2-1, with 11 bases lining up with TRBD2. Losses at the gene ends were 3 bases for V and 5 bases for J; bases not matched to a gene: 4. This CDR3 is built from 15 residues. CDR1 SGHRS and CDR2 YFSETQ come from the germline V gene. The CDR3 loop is CASSSTSGVNNEQFF. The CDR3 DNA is TGCGCCAGCAGCTCGACTAGCGGGGTTAACAATGAGCAGTTCTTC.

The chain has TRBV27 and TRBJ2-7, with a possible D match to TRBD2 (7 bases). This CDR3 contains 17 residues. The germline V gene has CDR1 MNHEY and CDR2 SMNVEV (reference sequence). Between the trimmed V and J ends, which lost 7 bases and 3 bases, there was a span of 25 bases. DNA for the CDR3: TGTGCCAGCACCGCAGGGACTACCAGAGGGGGAAACTACGAGCAGTACTTC. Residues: CASTAGTTRGGNYEQYF.

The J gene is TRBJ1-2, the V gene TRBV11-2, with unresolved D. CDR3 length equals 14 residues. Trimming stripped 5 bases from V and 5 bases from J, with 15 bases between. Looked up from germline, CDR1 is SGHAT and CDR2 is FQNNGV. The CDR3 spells CASSREGIGYGYTF. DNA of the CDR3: TGTGCCAGCAGCCGGGAAGGTATTGGGTATGGCTACACCTTC.

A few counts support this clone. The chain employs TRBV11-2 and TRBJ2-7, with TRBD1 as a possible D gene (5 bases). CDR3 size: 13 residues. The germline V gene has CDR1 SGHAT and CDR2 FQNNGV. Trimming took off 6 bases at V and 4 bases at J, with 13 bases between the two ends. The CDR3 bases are TGTGCCAGCAGTGGCCAGGGTGGTTACGAGCAGTACTTC. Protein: CASSGQGGYEQYF.

Here the CDR3 reads CASSLVVAGGQFF. In DNA form, the CDR3 reads TGTGCCAGCAGCTTAGTGGTAGCGGGAGGGCAGTTCTTC. The V call is TRBV7-9, the J call TRBJ2-1; 10 bases map to TRBD2. The CDR3 covers 13 residues. The germline V gene has CDR1 SEHNR and CDR2 FQNEAQ (reference sequence). V shed 1 base and J 12 bases; nucleotides not matched to a gene: 3.

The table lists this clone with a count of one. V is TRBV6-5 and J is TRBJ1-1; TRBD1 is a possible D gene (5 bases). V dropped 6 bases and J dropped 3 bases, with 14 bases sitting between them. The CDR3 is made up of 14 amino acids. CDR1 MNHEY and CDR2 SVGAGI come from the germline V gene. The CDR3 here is CASSSAEGYTEAFF. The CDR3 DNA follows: TGTGCCAGCAGCAGTGCGGAGGGGTACACTGAAGCTTTCTTT.

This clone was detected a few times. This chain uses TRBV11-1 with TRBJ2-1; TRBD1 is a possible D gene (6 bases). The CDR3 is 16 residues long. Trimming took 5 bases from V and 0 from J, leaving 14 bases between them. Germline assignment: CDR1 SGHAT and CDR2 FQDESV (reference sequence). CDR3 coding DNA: TGTGCCAGCAGCAAACGCCCGGACAGCTCCTACAATGAGCAGTTCTTC. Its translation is CASSKRPDSSYNEQFF.

The chain's CDR3 is CASSFAGDTYEQYF. CDR3 sequence (DNA): TGTGCCAGCAGCTTCGCAGGGGATACCTACGAGCAGTACTTC. The genes are TRBV5-4 and TRBJ2-7; a weak D match, TRBD1 (6 bases). Trimming shortened V by 2 bases and J by 2 bases, and 11 bases separated the two germline ends. Germline CDR1 SGHNT, CDR2 YYREEE (reference sequence). The CDR3 has 14 residues.

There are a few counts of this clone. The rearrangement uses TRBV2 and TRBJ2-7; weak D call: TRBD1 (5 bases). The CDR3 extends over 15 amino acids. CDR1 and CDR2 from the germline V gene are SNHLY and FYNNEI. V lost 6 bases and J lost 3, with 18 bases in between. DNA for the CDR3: TGTGCCAGCAGCCCTCAGGGCGGAATCGGCTACGAGCAGTACTTC. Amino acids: CASSPQGGIGYEQYF.

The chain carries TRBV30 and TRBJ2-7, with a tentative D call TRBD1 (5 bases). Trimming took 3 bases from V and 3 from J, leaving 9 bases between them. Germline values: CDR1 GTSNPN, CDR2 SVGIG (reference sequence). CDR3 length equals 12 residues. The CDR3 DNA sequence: TGTGCCTGGAGAGGGGAACACTACGAGCAGTACTTC. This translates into CAWRGEHYEQYF.

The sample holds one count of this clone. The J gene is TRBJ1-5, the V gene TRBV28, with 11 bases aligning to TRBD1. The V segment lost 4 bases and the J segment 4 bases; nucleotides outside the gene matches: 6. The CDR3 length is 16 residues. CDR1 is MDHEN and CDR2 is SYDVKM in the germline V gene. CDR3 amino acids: CASSWAGTGGNQPQHF. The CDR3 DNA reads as TGTGCCAGCAGTTGGGCGGGGACAGGGGGGAATCAGCCCCAGCATTTT.

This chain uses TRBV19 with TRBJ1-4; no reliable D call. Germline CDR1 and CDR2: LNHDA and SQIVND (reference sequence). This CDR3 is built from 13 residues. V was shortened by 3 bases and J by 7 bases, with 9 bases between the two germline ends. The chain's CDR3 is CASSIRVREKLFF. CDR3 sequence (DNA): TGTGCCAGTAGTATCCGTGTTCGTGAAAAACTGTTTTTT. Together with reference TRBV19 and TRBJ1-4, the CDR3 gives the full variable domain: DGGITQSPKYLFRKEGQNVTLSCEQNLNHDAMYWYRQDPGQGLRLIYYSQIVNDFQKGDIAEGYSVSREKKESFPLTVTSAQKNPTAFYLCASSIRVREKLFFGSGTQLSVL.

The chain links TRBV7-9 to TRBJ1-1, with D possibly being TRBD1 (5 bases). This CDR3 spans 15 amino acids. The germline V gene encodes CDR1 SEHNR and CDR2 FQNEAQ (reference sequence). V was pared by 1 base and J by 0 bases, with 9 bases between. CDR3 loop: CASSLVAGMNTEAFF. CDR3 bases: TGTGCCAGCAGCTTAGTGGCAGGGATGAACACTGAAGCTTTCTTT.

CDR3 DNA sequence: TGCGCCAGCAGCTCGGCAGGGGGCTACGAGCAGTACTTC. Its protein is CASSSAGGYEQYF. The chain uses TRBV5-1 and TRBJ2-7, with 7 bases that match TRBD1. CDR3 length: 13 amino acids. V shed 3 bases and J 3 bases; nucleotides not matched to a gene: 3. Germline V gene data show CDR1 as SGHRS and CDR2 as YFSETQ. The full variable domain, in which reference TRBV5-1 and TRBJ2-7 provide the parts outside the CDR3, is KAGVTQTPRYLIKTRGQQVTLSCSPISGHRSVSWYQQTPGQGLQFLFEYFSETQRNKGNFPGRFSGRQFSNSRSEMNVSTLELGDSALYLCASSSAGGYEQYFGPGTRLTVT.

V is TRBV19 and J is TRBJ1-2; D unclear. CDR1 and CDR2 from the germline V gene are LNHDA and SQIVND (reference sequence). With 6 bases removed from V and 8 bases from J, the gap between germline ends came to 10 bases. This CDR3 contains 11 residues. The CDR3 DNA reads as TGTGCCAGTAGGTGGGAGGTCGGCTACACCTTC. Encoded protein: CASRWEVGYTF.

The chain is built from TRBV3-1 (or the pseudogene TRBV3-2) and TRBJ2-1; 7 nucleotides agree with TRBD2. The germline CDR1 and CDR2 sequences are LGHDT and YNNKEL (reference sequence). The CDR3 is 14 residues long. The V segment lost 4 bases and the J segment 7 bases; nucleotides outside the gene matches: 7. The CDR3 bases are TGTGCCAGCAGCCTTGGGAGCGGGATGAATGAGCAGTTCTTC. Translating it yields CASSLGSGMNEQFF.

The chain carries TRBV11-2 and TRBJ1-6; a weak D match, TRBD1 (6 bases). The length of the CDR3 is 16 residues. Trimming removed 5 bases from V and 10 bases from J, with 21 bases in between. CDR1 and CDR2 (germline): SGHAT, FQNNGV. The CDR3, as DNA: TGTGCCAGCAGCCTCGACCCTGGGGGCATAGGATCACCCCTCCACTTT. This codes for CASSLDPGGIGSPLHF.

In DNA form, the CDR3 reads TGTGCCACCTCGCTAGGGACAGATAATTCACCCCTCCACTTT. Encoded protein: CATSLGTDNSPLHF. V and J are TRBV3-1 (or the pseudogene TRBV3-2) and TRBJ1-6, with TRBD1 matching over 7 bases. Germline values: CDR1 LGHDT, CDR2 YNNKEL (reference sequence). V lost 10 bases, J lost 5 bases, and 8 bases stayed unmatched. The CDR3 is made up of 14 amino acids.